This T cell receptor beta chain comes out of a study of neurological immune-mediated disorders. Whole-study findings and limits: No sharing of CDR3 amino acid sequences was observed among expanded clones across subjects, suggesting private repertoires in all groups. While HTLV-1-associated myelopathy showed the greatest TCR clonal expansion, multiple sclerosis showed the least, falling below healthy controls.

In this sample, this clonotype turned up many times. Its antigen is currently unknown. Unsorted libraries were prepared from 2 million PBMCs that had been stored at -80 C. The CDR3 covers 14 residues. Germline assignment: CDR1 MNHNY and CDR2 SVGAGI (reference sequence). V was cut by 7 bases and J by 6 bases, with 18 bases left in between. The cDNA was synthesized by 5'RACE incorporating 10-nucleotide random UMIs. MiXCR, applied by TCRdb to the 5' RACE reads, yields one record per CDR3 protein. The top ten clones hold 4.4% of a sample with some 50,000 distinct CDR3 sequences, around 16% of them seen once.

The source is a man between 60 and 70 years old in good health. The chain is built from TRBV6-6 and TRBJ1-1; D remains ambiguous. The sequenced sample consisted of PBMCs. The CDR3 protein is CASNKGPLGPEAFF. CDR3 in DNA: TGTGCCAGCAACAAAGGTCCGCTCGGGCCTGAAGCTTTCTTT.